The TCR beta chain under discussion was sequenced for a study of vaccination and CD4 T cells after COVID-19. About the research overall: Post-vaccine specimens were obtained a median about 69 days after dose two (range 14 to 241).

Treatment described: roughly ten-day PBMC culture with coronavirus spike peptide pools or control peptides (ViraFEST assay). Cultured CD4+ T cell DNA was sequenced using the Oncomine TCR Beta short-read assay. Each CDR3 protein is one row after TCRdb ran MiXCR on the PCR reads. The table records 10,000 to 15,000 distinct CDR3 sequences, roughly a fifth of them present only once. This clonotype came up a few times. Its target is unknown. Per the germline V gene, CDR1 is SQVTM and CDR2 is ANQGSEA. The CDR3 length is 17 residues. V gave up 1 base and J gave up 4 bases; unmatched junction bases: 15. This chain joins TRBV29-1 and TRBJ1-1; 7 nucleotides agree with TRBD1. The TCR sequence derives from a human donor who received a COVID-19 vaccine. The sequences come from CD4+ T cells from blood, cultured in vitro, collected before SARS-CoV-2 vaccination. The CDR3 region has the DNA TGCAGCGTTGAAGGCACCAGGGGGGCCATTTCCGGCACTGAAGCTTTCTTT. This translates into CSVEGTRGAISGTEAFF.